These T cell receptor beta chains were read from a single sample in a study of T cell changes during pregnancy in multiple sclerosis. Assay used: immunoSEQ multiplex PCR; TCRdb lists only in-frame clones, some missing. The sample holds tens of thousands of clones; 85% are singletons and the top ten take 15% to 17%. The starting material was CD8+ T cells from peripheral blood mononuclear cells, obtained in the first trimester of pregnancy. These receptors came from a female donor in good health, enrolled as a control in a pregnancy study. The CDR3 runs from the conserved cysteine through the conserved F or W. Fields, in order: J gene, D gene, clone size, V gene, CDR3 protein, CDR3 DNA. A D gene is named only where the DNA matches it firmly. Rows may omit the clone size; those that give it use once, few, many or a size class.

j_call: TRBJ2-7
d_call: TRBD1
clone_size: -
v_call: TRBV4-1
cdr3_aa: CASSPRTGGGYEQYF
cdr3_nt: TGCGCCAGCAGCCCAAGGACAGGGGGCGGATACGAGCAGTACTTC

j_call: TRBJ1-5
d_call: -
clone_size: -
v_call: TRBV4-3
cdr3_aa: CASSQETGRSNQPQHF
cdr3_nt: TGCGCCAGCAGCCAAGAAACAGGGCGCTCCAATCAGCCCCAGCATTTT

j_call: TRBJ1-4
d_call: -
clone_size: once
v_call: TRBV6-5
cdr3_aa: CASSLGRVSEKLFF
cdr3_nt: TGTGCCAGCAGTTTGGGGAGAGTAAGCGAAAAACTGTTTTTT

j_call: TRBJ1-1
d_call: TRBD1
clone_size: -
v_call: TRBV5-4
cdr3_aa: CASSHPSDRGNTEAFF
cdr3_nt: TGTGCCAGCAGCCACCCCAGCGACAGGGGAAACACTGAAGCTTTCTTT

j_call: TRBJ2-3
d_call: TRBD2
clone_size: -
v_call: TRBV28
cdr3_aa: CASSSTGTSGSYGTDTQYF
cdr3_nt: TGTGCCAGCAGTTCCACCGGGACTAGCGGGAGTTATGGCACAGATACGCAGTATTTT

j_call: TRBJ1-4
d_call: -
clone_size: -
v_call: TRBV5-5
cdr3_aa: CASSLGQGKEVGEKLFF
cdr3_nt: TGTGCCAGCAGCTTGGGTCAGGGGAAGGAAGTGGGGGAAAAACTGTTTTTT

j_call: TRBJ2-5
d_call: TRBD2
clone_size: -
v_call: TRBV19
cdr3_aa: CASSITGTSGQETQYF
cdr3_nt: TGTGCCAGTAGCATCACCGGGACTAGCGGCCAAGAGACCCAGTACTTC

j_call: TRBJ1-4
d_call: TRBD1
clone_size: -
v_call: TRBV5-6
cdr3_aa: CASSPGVQGAKEKLFF
cdr3_nt: TGTGCCAGCAGCCCGGGAGTACAGGGGGCTAAGGAAAAACTGTTTTTT

j_call: TRBJ2-3
d_call: -
clone_size: -
v_call: TRBV6-1
cdr3_aa: CASSEGEGVTDTQYF
cdr3_nt: TGTGCCAGCAGTGAAGGCGAGGGGGTCACAGATACGCAGTATTTT

j_call: TRBJ2-7
d_call: -
clone_size: -
v_call: TRBV9
cdr3_aa: CASSVGPGGEQYF
cdr3_nt: TGTGCCAGCAGCGTCGGACCCGGGGGAGAGCAGTACTTC

j_call: TRBJ2-3
d_call: -
clone_size: -
v_call: TRBV21-1
cdr3_aa: CASSKARFRWDTQYF
cdr3_nt: TGTGCCAGCAGCAAAGCGCGATTTCGGTGGGATACGCAGTATTTT

j_call: TRBJ1-4
d_call: -
clone_size: -
v_call: TRBV6-5
cdr3_aa: CASSYASSVEKLFF
cdr3_nt: TGTGCCAGCAGTTACGCGAGTTCCGTTGAAAAACTGTTTTTT

j_call: TRBJ2-7
d_call: TRBD1
clone_size: -
v_call: TRBV4-2
cdr3_aa: CASSQEGTGDFSYEQYF
cdr3_nt: TGTGCCAGCAGCCAAGAGGGGACAGGGGATTTTTCCTACGAGCAGTACTTC